Following are 9 T cell receptor beta chains from one sample sequenced in a study of shared clonotypes between healthy human individuals. Using immunoSEQ multiplex PCR, the repertoire was profiled, and TCRdb retains in-frame clones only, with some absent. In the table there are 180,000 or so clones, approximately 92% of which are singletons. The sequenced sample was naive CD4+ T cells sorted from blood. Subset: CD45RA+ positively selected. These receptors were collected from a woman aged 25-40 years in good health.

The rearrangement joins TRBV28 to TRBJ2-7; 8 nucleotides line up with TRBD1. This CDR3 has 15 residues. Germline assignment: CDR1 MDHEN and CDR2 SYDVKM. Germline trimming cut 5 bases from V and 4 bases from J; bases unmatched to any gene: 10. CDR3 in amino acids: CASSMPGQEPYEQYF. The DNA for the CDR3 is TGTGCCAGCAGTATGCCGGGACAGGAGCCGTACGAGCAGTACTTC.

V and J are TRBV4-1 and TRBJ1-5; possible D gene TRBD1, 6 bases. The CDR3 extends over 17 amino acids. Germline V gene data show CDR1 as MGHRA and CDR2 as YSYEKL. V was pared by 4 bases and J by 2 bases, with 18 bases between. Here the CDR3 DNA reads TGCGCCAGCAGCCTCGTGGGCAGGGGCAAGGGCAATCAGCCCCAGCATTTT. Translating gives CASSLVGRGKGNQPQHF.

This clone showed up just a few times. The chain combines TRBV29-1 with TRBJ1-1, with a tentative D call TRBD1 (5 bases). Germline-derived CDR1 and CDR2 are SQVTM and ANQGSEA. The germline V and J ends were trimmed by 4 bases and 1 base, with 10 bases remaining between them. The CDR3 sequence is 13 residues long. CDR3: CSVAITGNTEAFF. The CDR3 DNA reads as TGCAGCGTTGCAATAACAGGGAACACTGAAGCTTTCTTT.

CDR3 in amino acids: CASSEGILNYGYTF. The CDR3 region has the DNA TGTGCCAGCAGCGAGGGCATACTAAACTATGGCTACACCTTC. This rearrangement joins TRBV2 to TRBJ1-2; D remains unclear. The CDR3 runs 14 residues. Between the trimmed V and J ends, which lost 6 bases and 2 bases, there was a span of 13 bases. Germline-derived CDR1 and CDR2 are SNHLY and FYNNEI.

V gene TRBV7-9 combines with J gene TRBJ2-7; either TRBD1 or TRBD2 may supply D (6 bases each). CDR3 length: 17 amino acids. V gave up 5 bases and J gave up 0 bases, with 20 bases separating them. The germline CDR1 and CDR2 sequences are SEHNR and FQNEAQ (reference sequence). The CDR3 coding sequence is TGTGCCAGCAGCCCATGGGGGCGGGGAATAGACTCCTACGAGCAGTACTTC. This encodes CASSPWGRGIDSYEQYF.

In its sample, this clone was seen a few times. V and J are TRBV6-5 and TRBJ2-7; weak D call: TRBD2 (5 bases). The CDR3 runs 14 residues. V was pared by 5 bases and J by 3 bases, with 14 bases between. Germline CDR1 MNHEY, CDR2 SVGAGI. The CDR3 reads CASSQRGPRYEQYF. CDR3 DNA: TGTGCCAGCAGTCAACGAGGGCCCCGCTACGAGCAGTACTTC.

The genes are TRBV28 and TRBJ1-1; D ambiguous. Germline CDR1 MDHEN, CDR2 SYDVKM. V was shortened by 6 bases and J by 5 bases, with 13 bases between the two germline ends. The CDR3 length is 13 residues. CDR3 DNA sequence: TGTGCCAGCAGCCCTACAGTGGGGACTGAAGCTTTCTTT. This encodes CASSPTVGTEAFF.

This clone was seen a few times. The gene calls are TRBV27 and TRBJ1-5, with a tentative D call TRBD1 (5 bases). Germline CDR1 is MNHEY and CDR2 is SMNVEV (reference sequence). V was trimmed by 5 bases and J by 2 bases, leaving 16 bases between them. This CDR3 comprises 16 residues. The CDR3: CASSPLGGGGNQPQHF. The CDR3 DNA reads as TGTGCCAGCAGTCCCCTCGGGGGAGGGGGCAATCAGCCCCAGCATTTT.

This clone came up once. This CDR3 is CASSISGTSISTGANVLTF. As DNA, the CDR3 is TGTGCCAGTAGTATTTCCGGGACTAGCATTAGCACTGGGGCCAACGTCCTGACTTTC. V gene TRBV19 combines with J gene TRBJ2-6, with 9 bases aligning to TRBD2. Looked up from germline, CDR1 is LNHDA and CDR2 is SQIVND (reference sequence). After removal of 3 bases from V and 2 bases from J, the junction contained 11 bases not matched to a gene. The CDR3 consists of 19 residues. Supplemented by reference TRBV19 and TRBJ2-6, the full variable domain reads DGGITQSPKYLFRKEGQNVTLSCEQNLNHDAMYWYRQDPGQGLRLIYYSQIVNDFQKGDIAEGYSVSREKKESFPLTVTSAQKNPTAFYLCASSISGTSISTGANVLTFGAGSRLTVL.